This is a list of T cell receptor beta chains from one sample in a study of cytomegalovirus exposure and HLA in healthy donors. Some clones are missing from TCRdb's copy, which holds only in-frame ones; the method was immunoSEQ multiplex PCR. Of about 150,000 clones in the sample, 55% to 70% were seen once. The sequenced sample consisted of PBMCs. Receptor source: a woman aged 60-75 years in good health and CMV-seropositive. Both conserved end residues are part of each CDR3. The order of the fields is V gene, clone size, D gene, J gene, CDR3 protein, CDR3 DNA. A D gene is named only where the DNA matches it firmly. Clone size, where shown, is once, few, many, or a class for clones that have expanded.

TRBV4-1,.,.,TRBJ2-5,CASSPRTEETQYF,TGCGCCAGCAGCCCCCGGACAGAAGAGACCCAGTACTTC
TRBV4-1,.,TRBD2,TRBJ2-1,CASSTQREPYNEQFF,TGCGCCAGCAGCACCCAGCGGGAGCCCTACAATGAGCAGTTCTTC
TRBV4-1,many,.,TRBJ1-5,CASSPPGLQKPQHF,TGCGCCAGCAGCCCCCCGGGACTCCAGAAGCCCCAGCATTTT
TRBV6-6,.,.,TRBJ2-5,CASRQFETQYF,TGTGCCAGCAGACAGTTCGAGACCCAGTACTTC
TRBV4-1,.,.,TRBJ1-1,CASSQVSAGEAFF,TGCGCCAGCAGCCAAGTGTCGGCAGGGGAAGCTTTCTTT
TRBV2,.,.,TRBJ1-3,CASSEAQGRGNTIYF,TGTGCCAGCAGTGAAGCCCAGGGTAGGGGAAACACCATATATTTT
TRBV19,.,TRBD2,TRBJ2-1,CASIGLAGAREQFF,TGTGCCAGTATTGGGCTAGCGGGAGCTCGGGAGCAGTTCTTC
TRBV27,.,TRBD1,TRBJ1-2,CASSSRDSYGYTF,TGTGCCAGCAGTTCCCGGGACAGCTATGGCTACACCTTC
TRBV5-8,.,TRBD2,TRBJ2-3,CASSLVLAGGRTDTQYF,TGTGCCAGCAGCTTGGTCCTAGCGGGAGGGCGCACAGATACGCAGTATTTT
TRBV5-5,.,.,TRBJ2-5,CATAGTGAETQYF,TGTGCCACCGCAGGAACAGGTGCAGAGACCCAGTACTTC
TRBV7-2,.,.,TRBJ2-5,CASSPIQQETQYF,TGTGCCAGCAGCCCGATACAGCAGGAGACCCAGTACTTC
TRBV15,.,TRBD2,TRBJ2-5,CATSRGTSNAGETQYF,TGTGCCACCAGCAGAGGGACTAGCAATGCGGGAGAGACCCAGTACTTC
TRBV18,.,TRBD1,TRBJ2-7,CASSPPDRGTFYEQYF,TGTGCCAGCTCACCACCGGACAGGGGTACCTTCTACGAGCAGTACTTC
TRBV2,.,TRBD1,TRBJ2-7,CASIIGRGTESSYEQYF,TGTGCCAGTATCATCGGGCGTGGGACAGAATCCTCCTACGAGCAGTACTTC
TRBV6-5,many,TRBD2,TRBJ2-1,CASSALAGVGNEQFF,TGTGCCAGCAGTGCACTAGCGGGAGTGGGCAATGAGCAGTTCTTC
TRBV27,.,TRBD2,TRBJ2-1,CASSPRLAGGYNEQFF,TGTGCCAGCAGTCCTCGACTAGCGGGGGGATACAATGAGCAGTTCTTC
TRBV28,.,TRBD1,TRBJ1-1,CASSQDRIEDEAFF,TGTGCCAGCAGTCAGGACAGGATCGAGGACGAAGCTTTCTTT
TRBV7-3,.,TRBD2,TRBJ2-7,CASSRSAGTSGSEQYF,TGTGCCAGCAGCCGCTCCGCCGGGACTAGCGGGAGCGAGCAGTACTTC
TRBV18,.,TRBD1,TRBJ2-6,CASSPPAGGSGANVLTF,TGTGCCAGCTCACCACCCGCAGGGGGTTCTGGGGCCAACGTCCTGACTTTC
TRBV5-1,.,TRBD2,TRBJ2-3,CASSPQTSVTDTQYF,TGCGCCAGCAGCCCACAGACTAGCGTCACAGATACGCAGTATTTT
TRBV5-1,.,TRBD2,TRBJ2-2,CASSATSGGPPGELFF,TGCGCCAGCAGCGCCACTAGCGGGGGACCCCCCGGGGAGCTGTTTTTT
TRBV11-3,.,.,TRBJ2-1,CASSLNSHNEQFF,TGTGCCAGCAGCTTAAACAGCCACAATGAGCAGTTCTTC
TRBV4-3,once,TRBD2,TRBJ2-7,CASSQQGGTSGSYEQYF,TGCGCCAGCAGCCAACAGGGGGGGACTAGCGGGAGCTACGAGCAGTACTTC
TRBV5-6,.,.,TRBJ2-5,CASSWTEGSETQYF,TGTGCCAGCAGCTGGACAGAAGGCAGCGAGACCCAGTACTTC